There are a few counts of the clone carrying this T cell receptor (beta chain). The 5'RACE method, run with constant-segment primers, produced TCR alpha and TCR beta cDNA libraries (carrying sample barcodes and UMIs). A single record per CDR3 protein comes from TCRdb applying MiXCR to the 5' RACE reads. The sample carries about 190,000 distinct CDR3 sequences, about a sixth recorded once. This specimen belongs to a study of T-cell memory formation after mild COVID-19. Study at large: TCR clusters largely stayed donor specific.

J was trimmed by 3 bases and V by 8 bases; bases with no gene match: 10. The CDR3 runs 16 residues. Germline V gives CDR1 MNHNY, CDR2 SVGAGI (reference sequence). The receptor was derived from an adult woman who had mild COVID-19 (a few samples of this study predate the infection). Cell type and time point are not known. Source material: PBMCs or a T cell subset sorted from them (not recorded which). This chain uses TRBV6-6 with TRBJ1-4, with 9 bases matching TRBD1. The CDR3 DNA reads as TGTGCCAGCTGGACGAGAGGACAGGGGTCTAATGAAAAACTGTTTTTT. Its protein product is CASWTRGQGSNEKLFF.